These 19 T cell receptor beta chains came from one sample sequenced in a study of blood T cell repertoires in COVID-19. Sequencing was performed with immunoSEQ multiplex PCR; in TCRdb, only in-frame clones are kept and a portion is missing. The sample has around 500,000 clones, approximately 87% seen once. Sequenced: PBMCs or T cells enriched from blood (not recorded which). The origin of the receptors is a woman aged 40 to 50 who had recovered from COVID-19.

The chain has TRBV5-1 and TRBJ1-6; a possible D gene is TRBD1 (5 bases). The V gene's germline CDR1 is SGHRS and CDR2 YFSETQ. V was trimmed by 0 bases and J by 6 bases, leaving 10 bases between them. This CDR3 contains 15 residues. CDR3 in DNA: TGCGCCAGCAGCTTGGGGGACGGGGGTAATTCACCCCTCCACTTT. Its protein is CASSLGDGGNSPLHF.

The chain employs TRBV18 and TRBJ2-1, with 8 positions matching TRBD1. CDR1 KGHSH and CDR2 LQKENI come from the germline V gene. The length of the CDR3 is 19 residues. Unmatched junction bases numbered 15, after V lost 2 bases and J lost 3 bases. The chain's CDR3 is CASSPANSRQGRGYNEQFF. The CDR3 nucleotides read TGTGCCAGCTCACCAGCTAACTCCAGACAGGGGAGAGGCTACAATGAGCAGTTCTTC.

This clone has only one observation. The rearrangement joins TRBV19 to TRBJ1-1; D is possibly TRBD1 (6 bases). This CDR3 region has 13 residues. V was cut by 8 bases and J by 5 bases, with 15 bases left in between. Per the germline V gene, CDR1 is LNHDA and CDR2 is SQIVND (reference sequence). The CDR3 DNA reads TGTGCCAGTTCACAGGGCGAGGGGACTGAAGCTTTCTTT. It yields the protein CASSQGEGTEAFF.

The J gene is TRBJ2-1, the V gene TRBV14; 8 bases line up with TRBD2. V lost 5 bases to trimming and J lost 0 bases; unmatched junction nucleotides: 6. This CDR3 has 16 amino acids. From germline, CDR1 is SGHDN and CDR2 FVKESK. The CDR3 nucleotides are TGTGCCAGCAGCGCAGCGGGAGATACCTCCTACAATGAGCAGTTCTTC. As protein: CASSAAGDTSYNEQFF. Variable domain in full (rest from reference TRBV14 and TRBJ2-1): EAGVTQFPSHSVIEKGQTVTLRCDPISGHDNLYWYRRVMGKEIKFLLHFVKESKQDESGMPNNRFLAERTGGTYSTLKVQPAELEDSGVYFCASSAAGDTSYNEQFFGPGTRLTVL.

The chain combines TRBV19 with TRBJ2-7; possibly TRBD1 for D (5 bases). This CDR3 comprises 15 residues. Trimming took off 5 bases at V and 0 bases at J, with 14 bases between the two ends. The V gene's germline CDR1 is LNHDA and CDR2 SQIVND (reference sequence). Here the CDR3 DNA reads TGTGCCAGTAGTTTTGCGCAGGGCCACTCCTACGAGCAGTACTTC. Translated, it gives CASSFAQGHSYEQYF.

The chain carries TRBV4-3 and TRBJ2-7; D is uncertain. The CDR3 is made up of 13 amino acids. The germline CDR1 and CDR2 sequences are LGHNA and YSLEER. V was shortened by 1 base and J by 1 base, with 5 bases between the two germline ends. Here the CDR3 DNA reads TGCGCCAGCAGCCAAGGCAGGTCCTACGAGCAGTACTTC. Translation: CASSQGRSYEQYF.

The chain carries TRBV18 and TRBJ1-2; 8 bases align to TRBD1. The CDR3 loop spans 14 amino acids. J lost 7 bases, V lost 5 bases, and 9 bases had no gene match. Germline CDR1 KGHSH, CDR2 LQKENI. The CDR3 here is CASSTGTGRGGYTF. CDR3 DNA: TGTGCCAGCTCAACCGGGACAGGACGGGGTGGCTACACCTTC.

The chain combines TRBV5-4 with TRBJ2-6, with D perhaps TRBD2 (5 bases). Deletions cut 0 bases from V and 2 bases from J, with 6 bases between. Germline loops: CDR1 SGHNT, CDR2 YYREEE (reference sequence). This CDR3 is built from 15 residues. The CDR3 loop reads CASSLGGPGANVLTF. In DNA form, the CDR3 reads TGTGCCAGCAGCTTGGGAGGGCCTGGGGCCAACGTCCTGACTTTC.

The rearrangement joins TRBV7-9 to TRBJ1-6; 9 bases match TRBD1. Losses at the gene ends were 4 bases for V and 14 bases for J; bases not matched to a gene: 15. Germline assignment: CDR1 SEHNR and CDR2 FQNEAQ (reference sequence). The length of the CDR3 is 16 residues. The CDR3 DNA reads as TGTGCCAGCAGCTCTTGGACAGGGGAAGGGGACTGGGCCCTCCACTTT. Residues: CASSSWTGEGDWALHF.

V gene TRBV4-1 combines with J gene TRBJ1-1; D not certain. This CDR3 region has 13 residues. Per the germline V gene, CDR1 is MGHRA and CDR2 is YSYEKL. V was pared by 1 base and J by 10 bases, with 13 bases between. CDR3 in DNA: TGCGCCAGCAGCCAAGTTATGGCCATTGGAGCTTTCTTT. This sequence encodes CASSQVMAIGAFF.

J is TRBJ1-1 and V is TRBV6-6; 8 bases match TRBD1. V shed 4 bases, J shed 1 base, and the junction held 8 bases outside the gene matches. Germline V lookup: CDR1 MNHNY, CDR2 SVGAGI (reference sequence). The CDR3 extends over 16 amino acids. DNA of the CDR3: TGTGCCAGCAGTTCGGACCCCGGGACAGGGAACACTGAAGCTTTCTTT. It specifies CASSSDPGTGNTEAFF.

This clone was recorded a few times. This sequence joins TRBV19 and TRBJ2-3; 9 positions match TRBD2. The CDR3 is made up of 16 amino acids. Germline V gene sequence: CDR1 LNHDA, CDR2 SQIVND (reference sequence). After removal of 3 bases from V and 2 bases from J, the junction contained 6 bases not matched to a gene. The CDR3 loop is CASSIGLAGITDTQYF. As DNA, the CDR3 is TGTGCCAGTAGTATCGGGCTAGCGGGAATCACAGATACGCAGTATTTT.

This chain connects TRBV2 to TRBJ2-5, with D perhaps TRBD1 (5 bases). CDR3 length: 15 amino acids. V was cut by 1 base and J by 5 bases, with 14 bases left in between. Germline assignment: CDR1 SNHLY and CDR2 FYNNEI. The CDR3 DNA reads TGTGCCAGCAGTGAAGATGTCAAAAGACAGGAGACCCAGTACTTC. Its translation: CASSEDVKRQETQYF.

The chain joins TRBV27 to TRBJ2-7, with 10 bases aligning to TRBD2. Germline lookup yields CDR1 MNHEY and CDR2 SMNVEV (reference sequence). J was trimmed by 0 bases and V by 5 bases; bases with no gene match: 4. The length of the CDR3 is 15 residues. The CDR3 DNA sequence: TGTGCCAGCAGTGTCGGACTAGCGGTCTCCTACGAGCAGTACTTC. Protein: CASSVGLAVSYEQYF.

This clone was found once. V and J are TRBV7-6 and TRBJ2-3; 9 positions agree with TRBD1. Trimming removed 6 bases from V and 8 bases from J; junction bases left unmatched: 9. From germline, CDR1 is SGHVS and CDR2 FNYEAQ. The CDR3 is 14 residues long. The CDR3 loop is CASSAQTGGSTQYF. DNA for the CDR3: TGTGCCAGCAGTGCCCAAACAGGGGGCAGTACGCAGTATTTT.

In this sample, this clone turned up once. J is TRBJ1-1 and V is TRBV6-2 or TRBV6-3; D gene uncertain. The CDR3 totals 13 residues. Germline CDR1 is MNHEY and CDR2 is SVGEGT. Trimming pared 2 bases from V and 4 bases from J, leaving 8 bases between. CDR3: CASSYGGSTEAFF. The DNA for the CDR3 is TGTGCCAGCAGTTACGGTGGGAGCACTGAAGCTTTCTTT.

The chain joins TRBV7-9 to TRBJ1-3; unclear D gene. The germline V gene has CDR1 SEHNR and CDR2 FQNEAQ (reference sequence). The CDR3 consists of 15 residues. Trimming removed 6 bases from V and 1 base from J, with 13 bases in between. The chain's CDR3 is CASSFGGLSGNTIYF. Written as DNA, the CDR3 is TGTGCCAGCAGTTTTGGCGGGTTATCTGGAAACACCATATATTTT.

This sequence joins TRBV15 and TRBJ1-2, with D maybe TRBD1 (5 bases). The CDR3 length is 13 residues. V lost 1 base to trimming and J lost 3 bases, with 6 bases between them. Germline values: CDR1 LNHNV, CDR2 YYDKDF (reference sequence). CDR3 bases: TGTGCCACCAGCAGAGCCAGGGACTATGGCTACACCTTC. It specifies CATSRARDYGYTF.

J is TRBJ2-3 and V is TRBV11-2; D may be TRBD2 (5 bases). V was trimmed by 3 bases and J by 1 base, leaving 14 bases between them. CDR3 length: 16 residues. CDR1 and CDR2 (germline): SGHAT, FQNNGV. This CDR3 reads CASSFPWGAGTDTQYF. The CDR3 bases are TGTGCCAGCAGCTTCCCTTGGGGAGCGGGCACAGATACGCAGTATTTT.